This passage covers 22 T cell receptor beta chains from one sample sequenced in a study of shared clonotypes between healthy human individuals. Produced via immunoSEQ multiplex PCR; TCRdb's table is partial and in-frame only. The table records about 2.3 million clones, 80% to 95% of them present only once. Sequencing input: naive CD4+ T cells from PBMCs. Subset: CD45RA+ positively selected. These receptors were obtained from a man younger than 35 in good health. Some clones in this sample may be carry-over from other donors' samples.

The chain employs TRBV5-1 and TRBJ2-2; D may be TRBD1 (5 bases). Trimming removed 3 bases at V and 4 bases at J, with 7 bases between. From germline, CDR1 is SGHRS and CDR2 YFSETQ. The CDR3 runs to 13 residues. CDR3 bases: TGCGCCAGCAGCTATGACAGCACCGGGGAGCTGTTTTTT. This encodes CASSYDSTGELFF.

This chain uses TRBV7-9 with TRBJ2-3, with D perhaps matching TRBD1 (6 bases). The CDR3 consists of 16 residues. The V gene lost 4 bases and the J gene lost 1 base, with 15 bases spanning the gap. Germline V CDR1 and CDR2: SEHNR, FQNEAQ (reference sequence). This CDR3 reads CASSSSAQGRTDTQYF. DNA of the CDR3: TGTGCCAGCAGCTCCTCCGCACAGGGACGCACAGATACGCAGTATTTT.

The chain carries TRBV19 and TRBJ2-1; 8 bases map to TRBD2. Germline V gene data show CDR1 as LNHDA and CDR2 as SQIVND (reference sequence). CDR3 length: 16 amino acids. Trimming took 7 bases from V and 2 from J; bases not matched to a gene: 10. CDR3 in amino acids: CASNPGGGLTYNEQFF. CDR3 sequence (DNA): TGTGCCAGTAACCCCGGCGGGGGGCTTACCTACAATGAGCAGTTCTTC.

The rearrangement joins TRBV6-5 to TRBJ2-5; TRBD2 might be the D (6 bases). CDR1 and CDR2 (germline): MNHEY, SVGAGI. The germline V and J ends were trimmed by 5 bases and 11 bases, with 15 bases remaining between them. CDR3 length: 12 amino acids. DNA of the CDR3: TGTGCCAGCAGTCCCGGGACTCGTGAGCAGTACTTC. Translated, it gives CASSPGTREQYF.

The chain uses TRBV28 and TRBJ1-2, with TRBD1 identical over 12 bases. The trim removed 5 bases at V and 7 bases at J, leaving 8 bases unmatched. CDR1 is MDHEN and CDR2 is SYDVKM in the germline V gene. The CDR3 has 15 amino acids. The CDR3 reads CASSPGQGAQGGYTF. In DNA form, the CDR3 reads TGTGCCAGCAGTCCGGGACAGGGGGCGCAAGGTGGCTACACCTTC.

Turning to this clone: This CDR3 is also generated by other DNA sequences in the sample. V and J are TRBV7-3 and TRBJ2-1; TRBD2 agrees at 7 bases. The CDR3 runs to 15 residues. The J segment lost 2 bases and the V segment lost 2 bases, leaving 3 bases of the junction unmatched. The germline V gene has CDR1 SGHTA and CDR2 FQGTGA. The CDR3 bases are TGTGCCAGCAGCTTAGGCCTAGCGGCCTACAATGAGCAGTTCTTC. As protein: CASSLGLAAYNEQFF.

The chain employs TRBV4-1 and TRBJ2-3; D might be TRBD1 (6 bases). Deletions cut 1 base from V and 1 base from J, with 15 bases between. The CDR3 is made up of 17 amino acids. The germline V gene encodes CDR1 MGHRA and CDR2 YSYEKL. CDR3 DNA sequence: TGCGCCAGCAGCCAAGGCCCCAGCAGGGGCCGCACAGATACGCAGTATTTT. Amino acid sequence: CASSQGPSRGRTDTQYF.

The chain has TRBV5-1 and TRBJ1-4, with a possible D match to TRBD1 (5 bases). Germline V gene lookup returns CDR1 SGHRS and CDR2 YFSETQ. The CDR3 contains 16 residues. V lost 2 bases, J lost 0 bases, and 11 bases lay in between. The CDR3 loop is CASSFGAGPTNEKLFF. In DNA, the CDR3 is TGCGCCAGCAGCTTCGGTGCAGGGCCAACTAATGAAAAACTGTTTTTT.

This chain joins TRBV13 and TRBJ2-3; tentative D call: TRBD2 (5 bases). V dropped 8 bases and J dropped 0 bases, with 12 bases sitting between them. CDR1 and CDR2 (germline): PRHDT, FYEKMQ (reference sequence). CDR3 length equals 14 residues. Written as DNA, the CDR3 is TGTGCCAGCTTTTGGACTGGAAGCACAGATACGCAGTATTTT. It specifies CASFWTGSTDTQYF.

A word on this clone: At the DNA level, this CDR3 is encoded by other sequences in the same sample as well. The chain recombines TRBV28 with TRBJ2-3; no clear D. Germline V CDR1 and CDR2: MDHEN, SYDVKM. CDR3 length: 14 amino acids. Trimming shortened V by 5 bases and J by 0 bases, and 9 bases separated the two germline ends. Here the CDR3 reads CASSPNLSTDTQYF. The CDR3 DNA follows: TGTGCCAGCAGTCCGAACCTAAGCACAGATACGCAGTATTTT. Full variable domain (rest looked up from reference TRBV28 and TRBJ2-3): DVKVTQSSRYLVKRTGEKVFLECVQDMDHENMFWYRQDPGLGLRLIYFSYDVKMKEKGDIPEGYSVSREKKERFSLILESASTNQTSMYLCASSPNLSTDTQYFGPGTRLTVL.

The genes are TRBV6-1 and TRBJ1-1; no reliable D call. Germline V lookup: CDR1 MNHNS, CDR2 SASEGT. The V and J ends lost 3 bases and 4 bases respectively, with 9 bases between them. The CDR3 is made up of 13 amino acids. The CDR3 DNA follows: TGTGCCAGCAGTGACAATCTCGGCACTGAAGCTTTCTTT. As protein: CASSDNLGTEAFF.

This clone occurred once. The gene calls are TRBV28 and TRBJ1-2; perhaps TRBD1 as D (6 bases). Germline-derived CDR1 and CDR2 are MDHEN and SYDVKM. The CDR3 totals 15 residues. Trimming removed 5 bases from V and 12 bases from J, with 25 bases in between. The CDR3 DNA is TGTGCCAGCAGTCCGATTCGGACAGTACCCCGGTTCGACACCTTC. The encoded protein is CASSPIRTVPRFDTF.

V and J are TRBV29-1 and TRBJ1-4; tentatively, D is TRBD1 (6 bases). The CDR3 loop spans 14 amino acids. V shed 4 bases and J shed 0 bases, with 9 bases lying between them. Germline V gene sequence: CDR1 SQVTM, CDR2 ANQGSEA. CDR3 amino acids: CSVVGQSTNEKLFF. As DNA, the CDR3 is TGCAGCGTTGTTGGACAGTCAACTAATGAAAAACTGTTTTTT.

With regard to this clone: At the DNA level, this CDR3 is encoded by other sequences in the same sample as well. The V and J genes are TRBV7-8 and TRBJ2-3; 12 bases line up with TRBD2. With V trimmed by 5 bases and J by 1 base, 1 base remained unmatched. The germline V gene has CDR1 SGHVS and CDR2 FQNEAQ. This CDR3 has 15 residues. CDR3 DNA sequence: TGTGCCAGCAGCCCTAGCGGGAGGGGCACAGATACGCAGTATTTT. It yields the protein CASSPSGRGTDTQYF.

This clone was picked up one time. J is TRBJ2-3 and V is TRBV11-2; D might be TRBD1 (6 bases). The germline V gene has CDR1 SGHAT and CDR2 FQNNGV. The length of the CDR3 is 16 residues. V was pared by 4 bases and J by 2 bases, with 16 bases between. The CDR3 reads CASSSGDTTNTDTQYF. CDR3 coding DNA: TGTGCCAGCAGCTCTGGGGACACTACAAACACAGATACGCAGTATTTT.

The chain joins TRBV28 to TRBJ1-2; the match to TRBD1 covers 7 bases. The CDR3 contains 12 residues. Trimming removed 6 bases from V and 6 bases from J; junction bases left unmatched: 4. CDR1 and CDR2 from the germline V gene are MDHEN and SYDVKM. Here the CDR3 DNA reads TGTGCCAGCAGGATACAGGGGAATGGCTACACCTTC. Translated, it gives CASRIQGNGYTF.

The rearrangement links TRBV4-1 to TRBJ1-2; 8 nucleotides match TRBD1. Germline CDR1 reads MGHRA; CDR2 reads YSYEKL. V gave up 3 bases and J gave up 6 bases; unmatched junction bases: 6. The CDR3 is 14 amino acids. CDR3 residues: CASSQTQGADGYTF. In nucleotides, the CDR3 is TGCGCCAGCAGCCAGACGCAGGGGGCGGATGGCTACACCTTC.

The genes are TRBV18 and TRBJ1-4; 9 nucleotides line up with TRBD1. V dropped 2 bases and J dropped 5; count of bases not matched to a gene: 9. Looked up from germline, CDR1 is KGHSH and CDR2 is LQKENI. The CDR3 contains 17 residues. CDR3 nucleotides: TGTGCCAGCTCACCAAGGCCACGACAGGGGGGGAATGAAAAACTGTTTTTT. It codes for CASSPRPRQGGNEKLFF. Variable domain in full (rest from reference TRBV18 and TRBJ1-4): NAGVMQNPRHLVRRRGQEARLRCSPMKGHSHVYWYRQLPEEGLKFMVYLQKENIIDESGMPKERFSAEFPKEGPSILRIQQVVRGDSAAYFCASSPRPRQGGNEKLFFGSGTQLSVL.

V and J are TRBV5-1 and TRBJ2-5; no clear D. This CDR3 is built from 16 residues. V shed 3 bases and J shed 5 bases, with 20 bases lying between them. CDR1 is SGHRS and CDR2 is YFSETQ in the germline V gene. The CDR3, as DNA: TGCGCCAGCAGCTCAGGCGGACGATCTCATGGGGAGACCCAGTACTTC. Translated: CASSSGGRSHGETQYF.

With respect to this clone: The same CDR3 is also encoded by other DNA sequences in this sample. V and J are TRBV7-2 and TRBJ2-7, with 7 bases lining up with TRBD1. V was clipped by 5 bases and J by 1 base; unmatched bases: 2. In germline, CDR1 is SGHTA, CDR2 FQGNSA. The CDR3 spans 13 residues. CDR3 in amino acids: CASSPTGSYEQYF. The CDR3 bases are TGTGCCAGCAGCCCGACAGGGTCCTACGAGCAGTACTTC.

V is TRBV5-4 and J is TRBJ2-3; no firm D call. CDR1 is SGHNT, CDR2 YYREEE, per germline (reference sequence). The CDR3 is 12 residues long. The V gene lost 4 bases and the J gene lost 3 bases, with 6 bases spanning the gap. The CDR3 is CASSVETDTQYF. CDR3 nucleotide sequence: TGTGCCAGCAGCGTTGAGACAGATACGCAGTATTTT.

The chain combines TRBV27 with TRBJ1-1; D is uncertain. Germline CDR1 and CDR2: MNHEY and SMNVEV (reference sequence). V lost 6 bases and J lost 4, with 18 bases in between. The CDR3 sequence is 15 residues long. DNA for the CDR3: TGTGCCAGCAGATTTTTAAGGGTGGGCCTCACTGAAGCTTTCTTT. It specifies CASRFLRVGLTEAFF.